This TCR beta chain was recovered during a study of OX40 agonist ivuxolimab in advanced cancers. With regard to the full study: The costimulatory receptor OX40 (CD134) was targeted by ivuxolimab, a fully human IgG2 agonistic monoclonal antibody. Partial responses occurred in three dose-escalation patients, of whom one had hepatocellular carcinoma and two had cutaneous melanoma. Intravenous ivuxolimab was administered to patients every 2 weeks at six dose levels: 0.01, 0.1, 0.3, 1.5, 3 and 10 mg/kg. The paper describes the monotherapy dose-escalation part (N of about 55 patients) of the phase I trial of ivuxolimab. Peripheral TCRbeta sequencing aimed to test whether ivuxolimab altered TCR sequence diversity and caused clonal T-cell expansion. Of the approximately 50 dose-escalation patients, hepatocellular carcinoma was present in around 20, melanoma in some 15, renal cell carcinoma in 9 and head and neck cancer in 9. Prior anti-PD-1, anti-PD-L1 or anti-CTLA-4 therapy was permitted, and checkpoint inhibitors had been received by under 50% of dose-escalation patients. In the dose-escalation cohort, roughly 80% of patients were male, and the mean age was roughly 60 years, with a range of about 23 to 85.

On the study overall, not on this receptor specifically: Low levels of normalized T-cell clonal expansion were also seen in some patients who did not respond. Clonal expansion of both CD4+ and CD8+ blood T cells was observed from baseline to week 6 at doses 0.1 to 3.0 mg/kg. After ivuxolimab, expanded clones were on average more numerous among CD8+ T cells than among CD4+ T cells. In partial responders in the 0.1-3.0 mg/kg groups, normalized peripheral clonal expansion was found to be among the lowest, especially among CD8+ T cells. The antigen specificity of the clonally expanded peripheral T cells was not determined.

From its cysteine to its phenylalanine, the CDR3 spans 15 amino acids. Of all the DNA, just the CDR3 is kept, 45 bases in frame from base 1. Unmatched junction bases come to 12, with V trimmed by 9 bases and J by 2 bases. Based on the germline V gene (reference sequence), the CDR1 and CDR2 sequences are MNHEY and SMNVEV. For sequencing of the TCRbeta CDR3 region, genomic DNA was extracted from the sorted cells. TCRbeta CDR3 regions were sequenced using the immunoSEQ Assay. Held by TCRdb, this immuneACCESS table contains in-frame sequences only and omits some clones. Under half of the omission traces to an unresolved V gene where checked; the cause of the rest is unknown. In this sample the table shows 100,000 to 150,000 clones, less than 95% of which occur a single time. The top ten clonotypes cover 0.7% to 0.9% of the sample. As regards this clone: The clone's antigen remains unknown. No qualities accompany the bases; no much larger clone lies one base away.

Patients with a history of autoimmune disease or receiving systemic immunosuppression were excluded from the trial. In every dose cohort, peripheral blood was drawn for TCR sequencing at baseline, cycle 4 day 1, and cycle 7 day 1. The samples were taken from a phase I, first-in-human, multicenter, open-label dose-escalation trial of ivuxolimab. The trial enrolled adults with locally advanced or metastatic head and neck squamous cell, hepatocellular, melanoma or renal cell carcinoma. Before TCR sequencing, CD4+ and CD8+ T cells were separately sorted from peripheral blood. The clonotype was recovered from an adult with an advanced solid tumor such as melanoma, head and neck, liver or kidney cancer. The chain couples TRBV27 to TRBJ1-1; 7 central bases correspond to TRBD1. This material consisted of CD4+ or CD8+ T cells sorted from blood, taken in a trial of the OX40 agonist ivuxolimab. The CDR3 amino acid sequence is: CASRQGRIRNTEAFF. The sequence in DNA is TGTGCCAGTAGACAGGGCAGGATAAGAAACACTGAAGCTTTCTTT.